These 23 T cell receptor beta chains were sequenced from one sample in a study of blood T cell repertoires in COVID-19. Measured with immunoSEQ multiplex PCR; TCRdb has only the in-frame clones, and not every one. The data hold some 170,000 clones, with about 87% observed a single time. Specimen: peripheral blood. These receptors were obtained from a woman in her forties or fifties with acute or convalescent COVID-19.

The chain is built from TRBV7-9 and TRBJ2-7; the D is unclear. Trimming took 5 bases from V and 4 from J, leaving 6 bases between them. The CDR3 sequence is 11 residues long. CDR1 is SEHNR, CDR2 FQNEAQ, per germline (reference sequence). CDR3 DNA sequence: TGTGCCAGCAGCAGAGAGTACGAGCAGTACTTC. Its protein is CASSREYEQYF.

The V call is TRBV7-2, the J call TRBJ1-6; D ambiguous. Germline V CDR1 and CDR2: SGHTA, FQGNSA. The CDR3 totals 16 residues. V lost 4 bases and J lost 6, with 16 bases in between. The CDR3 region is CASSSDSRVGNSPLHF. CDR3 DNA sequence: TGTGCCAGCAGCTCGGACTCCCGAGTCGGTAATTCACCCCTCCACTTT.

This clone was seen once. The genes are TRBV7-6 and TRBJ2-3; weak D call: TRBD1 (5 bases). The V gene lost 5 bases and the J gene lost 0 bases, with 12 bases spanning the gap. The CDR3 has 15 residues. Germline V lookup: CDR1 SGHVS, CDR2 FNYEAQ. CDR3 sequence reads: CASSPRTTSTDTQYF. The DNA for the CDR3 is TGTGCCAGCAGCCCGAGGACAACTAGCACAGATACGCAGTATTTT.

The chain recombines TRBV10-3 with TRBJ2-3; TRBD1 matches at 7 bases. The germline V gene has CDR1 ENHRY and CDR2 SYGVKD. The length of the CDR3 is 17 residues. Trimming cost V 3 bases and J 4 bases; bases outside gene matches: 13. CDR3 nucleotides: TGTGCCATCAGTGAAGTAGGGGGCCGCAGAGGGGCAGATACGCAGTATTTT. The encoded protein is CAISEVGGRRGADTQYF.

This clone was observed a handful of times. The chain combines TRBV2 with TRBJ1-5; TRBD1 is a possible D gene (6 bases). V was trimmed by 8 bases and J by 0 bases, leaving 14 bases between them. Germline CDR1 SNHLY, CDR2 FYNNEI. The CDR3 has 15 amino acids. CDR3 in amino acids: CASSRQADSNQPQHF. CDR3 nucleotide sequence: TGTGCCAGCTCTAGACAGGCCGATAGCAATCAGCCCCAGCATTTT.

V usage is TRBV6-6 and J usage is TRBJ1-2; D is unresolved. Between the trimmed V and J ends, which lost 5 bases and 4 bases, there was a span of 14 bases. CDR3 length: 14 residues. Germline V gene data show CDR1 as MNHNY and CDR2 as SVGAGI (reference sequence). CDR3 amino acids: CASSPADSGYGYTF. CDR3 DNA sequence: TGTGCCAGCAGTCCCGCCGACTCCGGCTATGGCTACACCTTC.

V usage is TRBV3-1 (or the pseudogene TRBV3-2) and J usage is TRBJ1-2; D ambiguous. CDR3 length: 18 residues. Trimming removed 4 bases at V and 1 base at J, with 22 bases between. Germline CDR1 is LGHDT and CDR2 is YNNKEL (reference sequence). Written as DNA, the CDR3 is TGTGCCAGCAGCCTCCCGTGGAGGGAGACTCGAGATAACTATGGCTACACCTTC. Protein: CASSLPWRETRDNYGYTF.

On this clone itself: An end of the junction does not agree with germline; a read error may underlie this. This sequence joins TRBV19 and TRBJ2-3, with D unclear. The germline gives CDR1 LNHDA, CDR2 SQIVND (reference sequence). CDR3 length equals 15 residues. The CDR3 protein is CASSIYSGSTDTQYF. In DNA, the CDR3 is TGTGCCAGCAGTATATACAGTGGGAGCACAGATACGCAGTATTTT. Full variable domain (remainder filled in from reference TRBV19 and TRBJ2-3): DGGITQSPKYLFRKEGQNVTLSCEQNLNHDAMYWYRQDPGQGLRLIYYSQIVNDFQKGDIAEGYSVSREKKESFPLTVTSAQKNPTAFYLCASSIYSGSTDTQYFGPGTRLTVL.

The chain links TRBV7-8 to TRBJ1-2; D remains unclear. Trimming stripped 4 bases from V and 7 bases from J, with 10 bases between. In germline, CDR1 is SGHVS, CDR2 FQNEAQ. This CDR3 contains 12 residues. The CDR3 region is CASSSRGFGYTF. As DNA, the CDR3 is TGTGCCAGCAGCTCGAGAGGGTTTGGCTACACCTTC.

CDR3 DNA: TGTGCCAGCAGCCTTGGACAGGGAGGAAAACTGTTTTTT. It is translated as CASSLGQGGKLFF. The chain combines TRBV2 with TRBJ1-4, with TRBD1 matching 8 bases. Germline V gene sequence: CDR1 SNHLY, CDR2 FYNNEI. Trimming cost V 6 bases and J 10 bases; bases outside gene matches: 7. The CDR3 is made up of 13 amino acids.

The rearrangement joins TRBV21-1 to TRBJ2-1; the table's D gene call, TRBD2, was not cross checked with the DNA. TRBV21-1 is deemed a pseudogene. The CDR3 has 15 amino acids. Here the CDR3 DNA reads TGTGCCAGCAGCAAATACGGGAAGTCCTACAATGAGCAGTTCTTC. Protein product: CASSKYGKSYNEQFF.

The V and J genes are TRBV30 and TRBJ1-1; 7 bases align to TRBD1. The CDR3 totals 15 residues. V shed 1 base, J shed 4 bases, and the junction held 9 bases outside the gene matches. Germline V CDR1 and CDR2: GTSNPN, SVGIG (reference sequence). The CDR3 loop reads CAWSAPTGLVTEAFF. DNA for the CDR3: TGTGCCTGGAGTGCCCCGACAGGGTTAGTCACTGAAGCTTTCTTT.

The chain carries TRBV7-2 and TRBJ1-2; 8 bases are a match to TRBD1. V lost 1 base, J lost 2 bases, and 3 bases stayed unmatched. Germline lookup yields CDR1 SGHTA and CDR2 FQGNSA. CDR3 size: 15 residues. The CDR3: CASSLGDRRNYGYTF. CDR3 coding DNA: TGTGCCAGCAGCTTAGGGGACAGGCGAAACTATGGCTACACCTTC.

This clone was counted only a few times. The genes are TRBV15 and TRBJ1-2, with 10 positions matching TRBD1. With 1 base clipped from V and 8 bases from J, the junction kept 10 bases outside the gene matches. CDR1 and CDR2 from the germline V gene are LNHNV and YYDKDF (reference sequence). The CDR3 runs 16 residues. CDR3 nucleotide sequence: TGTGCCACCAGCAGAGGCCACGAGGACAGGGGGGTAGGCTACACCTTC. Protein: CATSRGHEDRGVGYTF. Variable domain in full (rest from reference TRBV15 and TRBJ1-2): DAMVIQNPRYQVTQFGKPVTLSCSQTLNHNVMYWYQQKSSQAPKLLFHYYDKDFNNEADTPDNFQSRRPNTSFCFLDIRSPGLGDTAMYLCATSRGHEDRGVGYTFGSGTRLTVV.

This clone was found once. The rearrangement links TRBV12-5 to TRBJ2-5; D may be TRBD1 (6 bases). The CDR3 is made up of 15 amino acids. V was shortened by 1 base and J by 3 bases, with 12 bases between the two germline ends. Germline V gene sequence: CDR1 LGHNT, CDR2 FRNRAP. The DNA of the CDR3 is TGTGCTAGTGGTTTGGGACAGGTAGGGGAAGAGACCCAGTACTTC. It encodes CASGLGQVGEETQYF.

CDR3 bases: TGCGCCAGCAGCCGTCCGGTCGAGGGGGAAGGCACCGGGGAGCTGTTTTTT. This sequence encodes CASSRPVEGEGTGELFF. The chain employs TRBV23-1 and TRBJ2-2; D is possibly TRBD1 (6 bases). TRBV23-1 is assigned to the ORF class and has an uncertain function. CDR3 length: 17 amino acids. Between the trimmed V and J ends, which lost 6 bases and 4 bases, there was a span of 21 bases.

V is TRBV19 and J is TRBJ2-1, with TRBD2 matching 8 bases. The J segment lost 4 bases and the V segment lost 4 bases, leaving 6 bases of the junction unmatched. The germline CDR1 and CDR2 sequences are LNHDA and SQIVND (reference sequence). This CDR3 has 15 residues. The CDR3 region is CASSTGTRGYNEQFF. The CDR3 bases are TGTGCCAGTAGTACCGGGACTAGGGGGTACAATGAGCAGTTCTTC.

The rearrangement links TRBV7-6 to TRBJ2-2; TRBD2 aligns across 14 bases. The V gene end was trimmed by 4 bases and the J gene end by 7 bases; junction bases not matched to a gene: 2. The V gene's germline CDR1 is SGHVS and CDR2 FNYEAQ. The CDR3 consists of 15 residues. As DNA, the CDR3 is TGTGCCAGCAGCTGGACTAGCGGGGGGCACGGGGAGCTGTTTTTT. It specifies CASSWTSGGHGELFF.

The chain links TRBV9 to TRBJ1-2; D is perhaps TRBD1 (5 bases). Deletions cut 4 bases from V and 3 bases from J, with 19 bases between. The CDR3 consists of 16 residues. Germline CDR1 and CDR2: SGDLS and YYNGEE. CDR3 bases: TGTGCCAGCAGCCCACGAGGTTTGGGACTCGACTATGGCTACACCTTC. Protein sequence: CASSPRGLGLDYGYTF. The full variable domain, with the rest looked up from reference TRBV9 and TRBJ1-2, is DSGVTQTPKHLITATGQRVTLRCSPRSGDLSVYWYQQSLDQGLQFLIQYYNGEERAKGNILERFSAQQFPDLHSELNLSSLELGDSALYFCASSPRGLGLDYGYTFGSGTRLTVV.

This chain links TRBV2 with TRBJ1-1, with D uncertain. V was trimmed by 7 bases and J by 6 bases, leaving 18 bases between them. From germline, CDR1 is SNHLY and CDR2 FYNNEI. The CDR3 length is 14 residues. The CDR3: CASNQGALRAEAFF. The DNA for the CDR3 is TGTGCCAGCAACCAAGGAGCTCTAAGAGCTGAAGCTTTCTTT. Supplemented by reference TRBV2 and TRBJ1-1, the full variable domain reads EPEVTQTPSHQVTQMGQEVILRCVPISNHLYFYWYRQILGQKVEFLVSFYNNEISEKSEIFDDQFSVERPDGSNFTLKIRSTKLEDSAMYFCASNQGALRAEAFFGQGTRLTVV.

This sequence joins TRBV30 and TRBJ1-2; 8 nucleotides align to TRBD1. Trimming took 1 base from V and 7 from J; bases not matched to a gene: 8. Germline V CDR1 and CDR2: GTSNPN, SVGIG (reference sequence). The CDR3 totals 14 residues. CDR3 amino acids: CAWSGTGNIVGYTF. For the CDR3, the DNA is TGTGCCTGGAGTGGGACAGGGAATATTGTTGGCTACACCTTC.

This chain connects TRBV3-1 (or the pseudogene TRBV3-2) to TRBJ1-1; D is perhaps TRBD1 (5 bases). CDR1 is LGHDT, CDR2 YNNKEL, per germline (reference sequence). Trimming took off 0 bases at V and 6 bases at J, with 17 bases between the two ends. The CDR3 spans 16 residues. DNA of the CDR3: TGTGCCAGCAGCCAAGATCGCCCAGGGATTAGGGCTGAAGCTTTCTTT. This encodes CASSQDRPGIRAEAFF.

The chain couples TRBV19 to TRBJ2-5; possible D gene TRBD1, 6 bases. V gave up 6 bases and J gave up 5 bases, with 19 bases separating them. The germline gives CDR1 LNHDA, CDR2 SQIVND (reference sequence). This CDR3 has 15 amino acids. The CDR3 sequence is CASRTSGVHVETQYF. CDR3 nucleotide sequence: TGTGCCAGTAGAACCTCAGGGGTGCACGTGGAGACCCAGTACTTC.